This T cell receptor (beta chain) was sequenced during a study of cytomegalovirus exposure and HLA in healthy donors. Study-wide results and caveats: The authors later found HLA-associated TCR beta chains more clonally expanded than equally common others.

60 Vbeta and 13 Jbeta primers were used in PCR. Only in-frame clones appear in the TCRdb table, and some are missing; sequencing was by immunoSEQ multiplex PCR. The repertoire holds roughly 100,000 clones, with roughly 80% as singletons. The CDR3 loop spans 13 amino acids. Germline V CDR1 and CDR2: MDHEN, SYDVKM. V was clipped by 10 bases and J by 0 bases, with 10 bases between them. A word on this clone: Its specificity is unknown.

The chain recombines TRBV28 with TRBJ1-5, with D uncertain. The TCR was taken from a woman aged 40 to 50 in good health and CMV-seropositive. The sequenced sample was PBMCs. The CDR3 coding sequence is TGTGCCACCGTCCGGGATAGCAATCAGCCCCAGCATTTT. It specifies CATVRDSNQPQHF.